The 4 T cell receptor beta chains listed next were all sequenced from one sample in a study of cytomegalovirus exposure and HLA in healthy donors. Here immunoSEQ multiplex PCR was the method, and the copy in TCRdb shows in-frame clones only, minus some. The table includes about 140,000 clones, less than 90% detected once. Sequences were obtained from PBMCs. Source of these receptors: a man aged 18 to 30 in good health and CMV-seronegative.

V and J are TRBV19 and TRBJ1-4; D not resolved. CDR1 is LNHDA and CDR2 is SQIVND in the germline V gene (reference sequence). With 6 bases removed from V and 15 bases from J, the gap between germline ends came to 32 bases. The CDR3 spans 17 residues. CDR3 sequence: CASSIGAGVGVIKRVFF. CDR3 in DNA: TGTGCCAGTAGCATCGGAGCTGGGGTCGGGGTCATTAAAAGGGTGTTTTTT.

V usage is TRBV4-2 and J usage is TRBJ2-7, with 7 bases fitting TRBD2. This CDR3 has 16 amino acids. Per germline, CDR1 LGHNA and CDR2 YNFKEQ. Losses at the gene ends were 0 bases for V and 3 bases for J; bases not matched to a gene: 8. CDR3 in amino acids: CASSQEGGKGIYEQYF. In nucleotides, the CDR3 is TGTGCCAGCAGCCAAGAGGGAGGGAAGGGGATCTACGAGCAGTACTTC.

This clone was counted between two and nine times. This chain connects TRBV28 to TRBJ1-3, with D possibly matching TRBD1 (5 bases). V dropped 8 bases and J dropped 7 bases, with 12 bases sitting between them. Per germline, CDR1 MDHEN and CDR2 SYDVKM. This CDR3 is 12 amino acids long. Here the CDR3 DNA reads TGTGCCAGCGCCCAGGGAACTAACACCATATATTTT. This gives the protein CASAQGTNTIYF.

The chain couples TRBV9 to TRBJ2-3; possible D gene TRBD2, 6 bases. Germline V gene sequence: CDR1 SGDLS, CDR2 YYNGEE. V lost 3 bases, J lost 3 bases, and 17 bases lay in between. The CDR3 length is 16 residues. The CDR3 DNA follows: TGTGCCAGCAGCGCACGAGGGGATGGGGGGACAGATACGCAGTATTTT. Encoded protein: CASSARGDGGTDTQYF. Full variable domain (remainder filled in from reference TRBV9 and TRBJ2-3): DSGVTQTPKHLITATGQRVTLRCSPRSGDLSVYWYQQSLDQGLQFLIQYYNGEERAKGNILERFSAQQFPDLHSELNLSSLELGDSALYFCASSARGDGGTDTQYFGPGTRLTVL.